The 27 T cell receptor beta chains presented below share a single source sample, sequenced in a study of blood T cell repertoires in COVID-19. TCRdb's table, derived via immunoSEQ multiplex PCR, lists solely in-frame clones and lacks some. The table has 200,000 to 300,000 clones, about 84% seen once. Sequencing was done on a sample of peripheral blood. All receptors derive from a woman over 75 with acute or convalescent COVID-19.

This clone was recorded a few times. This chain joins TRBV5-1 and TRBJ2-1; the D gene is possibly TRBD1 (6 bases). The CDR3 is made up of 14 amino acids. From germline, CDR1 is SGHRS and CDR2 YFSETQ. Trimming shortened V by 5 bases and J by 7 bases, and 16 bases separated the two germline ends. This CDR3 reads CASRTGQAVNEQFF. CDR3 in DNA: TGCGCCAGCAGAACAGGGCAAGCGGTAAATGAGCAGTTCTTC.

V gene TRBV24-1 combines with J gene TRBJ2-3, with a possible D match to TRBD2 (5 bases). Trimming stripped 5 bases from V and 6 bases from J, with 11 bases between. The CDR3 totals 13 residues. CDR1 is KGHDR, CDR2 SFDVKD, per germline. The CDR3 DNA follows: TGTGCCACCAGTGGAGTGGCGGGTGATACGCAGTATTTT. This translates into CATSGVAGDTQYF.

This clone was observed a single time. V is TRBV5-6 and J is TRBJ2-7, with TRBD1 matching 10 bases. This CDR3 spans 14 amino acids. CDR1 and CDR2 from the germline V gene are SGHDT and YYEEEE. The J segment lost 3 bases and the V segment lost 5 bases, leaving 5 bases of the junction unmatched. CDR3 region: CASRGRDRGYEQYF. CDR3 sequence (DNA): TGTGCCAGCAGGGGCCGGGACAGGGGCTACGAGCAGTACTTC.

The CDR3 reads CASSQAGADTQYF. CDR3 DNA sequence: TGCGCCAGCAGTCAGGCGGGAGCAGATACGCAGTATTTT. The V gene is TRBV10-2, the J gene TRBJ2-3; 7 bases match TRBD2. The CDR3 is 13 residues long. CDR1 WSHSY and CDR2 SAAADI come from the germline V gene. Germline trimming cut 5 bases from V and 4 bases from J; bases unmatched to any gene: 3.

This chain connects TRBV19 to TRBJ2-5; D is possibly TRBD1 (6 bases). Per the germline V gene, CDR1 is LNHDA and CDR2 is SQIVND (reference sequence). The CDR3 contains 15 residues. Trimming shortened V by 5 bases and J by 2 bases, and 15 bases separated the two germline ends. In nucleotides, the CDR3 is TGTGCCAGTAGTGTTCGCAGGGGCGTTCAAGAGACCCAGTACTTC. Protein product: CASSVRRGVQETQYF.

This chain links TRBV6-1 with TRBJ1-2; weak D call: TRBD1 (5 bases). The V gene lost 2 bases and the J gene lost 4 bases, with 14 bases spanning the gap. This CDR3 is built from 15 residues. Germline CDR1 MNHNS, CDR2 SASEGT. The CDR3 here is CASSESQGLSYGYTF. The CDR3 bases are TGTGCCAGCAGTGAATCTCAGGGATTGAGCTATGGCTACACCTTC.

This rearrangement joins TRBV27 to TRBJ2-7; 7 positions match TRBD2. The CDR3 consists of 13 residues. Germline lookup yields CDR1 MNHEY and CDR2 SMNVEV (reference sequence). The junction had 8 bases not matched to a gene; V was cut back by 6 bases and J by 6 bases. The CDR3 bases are TGTGCCAGCAGGGAGAGACTAGCCGGCGAGCAGTACTTC. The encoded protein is CASRERLAGEQYF.

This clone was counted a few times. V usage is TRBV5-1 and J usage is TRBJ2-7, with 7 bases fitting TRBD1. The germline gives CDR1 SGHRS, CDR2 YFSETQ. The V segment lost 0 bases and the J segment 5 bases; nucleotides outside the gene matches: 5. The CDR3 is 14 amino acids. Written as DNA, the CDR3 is TGCGCCAGCAGCTTGGGGACAGGTTTGCACGAGCAGTACTTC. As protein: CASSLGTGLHEQYF.

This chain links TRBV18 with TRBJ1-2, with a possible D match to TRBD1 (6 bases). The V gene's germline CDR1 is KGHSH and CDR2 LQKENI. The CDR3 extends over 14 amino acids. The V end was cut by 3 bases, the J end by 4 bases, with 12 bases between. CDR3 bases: TGTGCCAGCTCACCGGCAGGGGCAGCCTATGGCTACACCTTC. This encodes CASSPAGAAYGYTF.

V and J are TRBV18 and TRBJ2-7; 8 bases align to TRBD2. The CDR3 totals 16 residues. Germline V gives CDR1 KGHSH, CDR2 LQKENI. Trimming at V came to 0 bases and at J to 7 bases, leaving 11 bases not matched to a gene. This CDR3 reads CASSPPALRSGGEQYF. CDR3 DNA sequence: TGTGCCAGCTCACCACCCGCCCTTCGAAGCGGGGGAGAGCAGTACTTC.

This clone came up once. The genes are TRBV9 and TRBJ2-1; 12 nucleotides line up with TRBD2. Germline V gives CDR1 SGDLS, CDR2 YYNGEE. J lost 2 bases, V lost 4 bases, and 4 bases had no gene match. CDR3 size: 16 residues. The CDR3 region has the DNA TGTGCCAGCAGCTCGCGGACTAGCGGGGCCTACAATGAGCAGTTCTTC. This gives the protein CASSSRTSGAYNEQFF.

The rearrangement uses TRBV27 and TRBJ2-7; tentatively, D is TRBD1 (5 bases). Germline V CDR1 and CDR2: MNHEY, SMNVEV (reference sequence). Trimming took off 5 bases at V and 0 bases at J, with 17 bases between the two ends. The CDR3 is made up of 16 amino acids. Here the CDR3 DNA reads TGTGCCAGCAGTCCCCAACAGGCGCACAGCTCCTACGAGCAGTACTTC. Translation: CASSPQQAHSSYEQYF.

DNA of the CDR3: TGTGCCAGCAGCTTAGGGCTGTCCACAGATACGCAGTATTTT. Its translation is CASSLGLSTDTQYF. This sequence joins TRBV7-3 and TRBJ2-3; D remains ambiguous. The CDR3 runs to 14 residues. Deletions cut 2 bases from V and 2 bases from J, with 8 bases between. The germline CDR1 and CDR2 sequences are SGHTA and FQGTGA.

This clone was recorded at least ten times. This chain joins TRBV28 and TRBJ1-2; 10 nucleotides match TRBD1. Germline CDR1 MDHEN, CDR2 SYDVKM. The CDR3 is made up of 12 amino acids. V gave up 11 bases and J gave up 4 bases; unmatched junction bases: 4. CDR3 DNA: TGTGCCGCCGGACAGGGGGGCTATGGCTACACCTTC. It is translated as CAAGQGGYGYTF.

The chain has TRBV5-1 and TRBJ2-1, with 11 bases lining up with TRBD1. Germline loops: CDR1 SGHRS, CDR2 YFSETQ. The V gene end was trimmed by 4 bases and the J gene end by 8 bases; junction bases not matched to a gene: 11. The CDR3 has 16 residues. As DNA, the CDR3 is TGCGCCAGCAGCATGGGGACAGGGGGTTTTTTCGATGAGCAGTTCTTC. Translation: CASSMGTGGFFDEQFF.

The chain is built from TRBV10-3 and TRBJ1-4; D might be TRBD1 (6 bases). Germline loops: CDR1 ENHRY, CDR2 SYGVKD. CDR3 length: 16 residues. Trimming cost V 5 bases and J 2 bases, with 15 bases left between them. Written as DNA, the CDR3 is TGTGCCATCAGTCTAACGGGGGGCGCGACTAATGAAAAACTGTTTTTT. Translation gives CAISLTGGATNEKLFF.

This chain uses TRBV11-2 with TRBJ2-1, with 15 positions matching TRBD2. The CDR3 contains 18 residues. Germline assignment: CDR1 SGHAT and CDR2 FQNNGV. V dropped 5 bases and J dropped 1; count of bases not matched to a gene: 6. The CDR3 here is CASSPGLAGGRSYNEQFF. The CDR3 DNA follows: TGTGCCAGCAGCCCTGGACTAGCGGGGGGGCGGTCCTACAATGAGCAGTTCTTC. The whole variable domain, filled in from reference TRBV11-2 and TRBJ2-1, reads EAGVAQSPRYKIIEKRQSVAFWCNPISGHATLYWYQQILGQGPKLLIQFQNNGVVDDSQLPKDRFSAERLKGVDSTLKIQPAKLEDSAVYLCASSPGLAGGRSYNEQFFGPGTRLTVL.

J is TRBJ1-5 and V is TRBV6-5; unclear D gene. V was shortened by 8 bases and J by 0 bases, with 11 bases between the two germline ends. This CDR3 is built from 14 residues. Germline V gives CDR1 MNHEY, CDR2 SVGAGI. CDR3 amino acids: CASGSEGSNQPQHF. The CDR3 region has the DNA TGTGCCAGCGGCTCAGAGGGTAGCAATCAGCCCCAGCATTTT.

The CDR3 loop is CASSLALAVGEQYF. Here the CDR3 DNA reads TGTGCCAGCAGCTTGGCACTAGCGGTAGGCGAGCAGTACTTC. This rearrangement joins TRBV11-2 to TRBJ2-7; 8 bases line up with TRBD2. CDR3 size: 14 residues. Germline-derived CDR1 and CDR2 are SGHAT and FQNNGV. The ends lost 3 bases at V and 6 bases at J; junction bases unmatched: 7.

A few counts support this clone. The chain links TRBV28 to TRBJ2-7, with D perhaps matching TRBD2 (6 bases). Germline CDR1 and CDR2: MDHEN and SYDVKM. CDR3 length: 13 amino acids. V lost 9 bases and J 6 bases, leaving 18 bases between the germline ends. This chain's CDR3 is CASGGARRLEQYF. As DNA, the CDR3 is TGTGCCAGTGGAGGGGCCAGGCGCCTCGAGCAGTACTTC.

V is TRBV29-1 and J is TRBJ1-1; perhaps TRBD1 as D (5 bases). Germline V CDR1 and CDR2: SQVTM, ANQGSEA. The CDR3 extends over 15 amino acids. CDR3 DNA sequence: TGCCGGGTGTTCTGGGGCTGGGTGGGGGGGACTGAAGCTTTCTTT. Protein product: CRVFWGWVGGTEAFF.

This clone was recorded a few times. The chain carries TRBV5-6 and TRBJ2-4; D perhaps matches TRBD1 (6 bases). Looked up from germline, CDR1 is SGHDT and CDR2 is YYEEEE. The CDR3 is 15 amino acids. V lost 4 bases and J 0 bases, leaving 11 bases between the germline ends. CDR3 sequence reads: CASSPGVTAKNIQYF. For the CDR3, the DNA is TGTGCCAGCAGCCCAGGGGTCACAGCCAAAAACATTCAGTACTTC.

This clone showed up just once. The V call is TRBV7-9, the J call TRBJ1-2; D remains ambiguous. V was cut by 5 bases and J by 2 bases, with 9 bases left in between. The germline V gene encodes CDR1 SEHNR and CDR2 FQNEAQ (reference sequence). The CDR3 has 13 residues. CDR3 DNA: TGTGCCAGCAGCCGTGGAGTAAACTATGGCTACACCTTC. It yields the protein CASSRGVNYGYTF.

CDR3 sequence reads: CASRRDGGATEQYF. CDR3 DNA: TGTGCCAGCAGGCGAGACGGCGGGGCCACCGAGCAGTACTTC. The chain recombines TRBV7-9 with TRBJ2-7, with a weak D call TRBD2 (6 bases). Germline V gives CDR1 SEHNR, CDR2 FQNEAQ (reference sequence). Trimming pared 6 bases from V and 6 bases from J, leaving 18 bases between. The CDR3 extends over 14 amino acids.

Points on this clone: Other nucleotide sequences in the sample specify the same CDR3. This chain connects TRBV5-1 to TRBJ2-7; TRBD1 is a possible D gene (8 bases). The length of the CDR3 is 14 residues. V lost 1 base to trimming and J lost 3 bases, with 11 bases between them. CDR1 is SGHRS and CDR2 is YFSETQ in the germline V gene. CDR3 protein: CASSLTGGDYEQYF. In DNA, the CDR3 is TGCGCCAGCAGCTTGACAGGGGGGGACTACGAGCAGTACTTC.

CDR3 in amino acids: CASSQKGGPGQWYSPLHF. Here the CDR3 DNA reads TGTGCCAGCAGCCAAAAGGGGGGACCGGGACAGTGGTATTCACCCCTCCACTTT. V gene TRBV3-1 (or the pseudogene TRBV3-2) combines with J gene TRBJ1-6; 7 bases map to TRBD1. CDR1 is LGHDT, CDR2 YNNKEL, per germline (reference sequence). The CDR3 has 18 residues. Trimming removed 2 bases from V and 8 bases from J; junction bases left unmatched: 15.

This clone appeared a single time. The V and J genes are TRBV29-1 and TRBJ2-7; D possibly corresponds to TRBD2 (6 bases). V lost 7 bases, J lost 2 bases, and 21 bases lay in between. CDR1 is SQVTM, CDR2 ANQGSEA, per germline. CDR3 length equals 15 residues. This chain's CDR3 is CSETPGTFKPYEQYF. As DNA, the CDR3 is TGCAGCGAGACACCGGGGACTTTCAAACCCTACGAGCAGTACTTC.